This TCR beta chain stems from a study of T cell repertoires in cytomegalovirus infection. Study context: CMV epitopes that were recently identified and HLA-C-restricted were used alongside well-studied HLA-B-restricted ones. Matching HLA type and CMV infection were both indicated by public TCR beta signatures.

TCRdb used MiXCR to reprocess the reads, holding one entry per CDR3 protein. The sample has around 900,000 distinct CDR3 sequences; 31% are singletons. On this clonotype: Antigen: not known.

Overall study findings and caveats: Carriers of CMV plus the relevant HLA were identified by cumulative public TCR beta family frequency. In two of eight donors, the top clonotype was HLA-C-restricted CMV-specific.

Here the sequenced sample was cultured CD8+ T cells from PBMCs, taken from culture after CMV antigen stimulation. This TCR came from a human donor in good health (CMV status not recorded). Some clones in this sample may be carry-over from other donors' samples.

The CDR3 sequence: CASSRTGVVHEQYV. The CDR3 nucleotides read TGTGCCAGCAGCCGGACAGGGGTTGTCCACGAGCAGTACGTC. The chain carries TRBV12-3 or TRBV12-4 and TRBJ2-7; 9 bases align to TRBD1. V gave up 6 bases and J gave up 5 bases; unmatched junction bases: 8. The CDR3 is made up of 14 amino acids.